The entry below gives a single T cell receptor (beta chain) sequence along with its context. What it binds is unknown. As for time point: healthy volunteer bleed at 6 weeks. Total RNA was isolated from unfractionated whole blood. The record originates from a study of human T cells and chemical hapten exposure. For the library, individual cDNA molecules each received unique molecular identifiers. TCRdb fed the RACE reads into MiXCR, producing one record per CDR3 protein. The sample yields approximately 81,000 distinct CDR3 sequences, under 10% seen once. Broader study findings: TCRs above 1 in 1000 frequency did not change with DPC sensitization.

Germline CDR1 and CDR2: LNHDA and SQIVND (reference sequence). The germline V and J ends were trimmed by 4 bases and 7 bases, with 11 bases remaining between them. This CDR3 comprises 14 residues. The sample consisted of whole blood. The rearrangement uses TRBV19 and TRBJ1-6; D might be TRBD1 (6 bases). This clonotype was sampled from a male donor in good health. Some clones in this sample may be carry-over from other donors' samples. The CDR3 DNA is TGTGCCAGTAGTACGGGGGGCCGGAATTCACCCCTCCACTTT. Translating it yields CASSTGGRNSPLHF.